A selection of T cell receptor beta chains follows, all from one sample in a study of blood T cell repertoires in COVID-19. TCRdb keeps only in-frame clones here, not all; method: immunoSEQ multiplex PCR. The sample lists about 130,000 clones; around 80% were seen once. Source material: peripheral blood. Receptors originate from a human donor in a cohort sampled during active COVID-19. The CDR3 runs from the conserved cysteine through the conserved F or W. Fields, in order: J gene, D gene, clone size, V gene, CDR3 DNA, CDR3 protein. The D gene is left open where the match is weak. The listing skips clone size in some rows; elsewhere it reads once, few, many or a size class.

J gene: TRBJ2-5; D gene: TRBD2; clone size: -; V gene: TRBV5-6; CDR3 DNA: TGTGCCAGCAGCTCTGGGGTTAGCCCGGGAGGAGAGACCCAGTACTTC; CDR3 protein: CASSSGVSPGGETQYF
J gene: TRBJ2-5; D gene: -; clone size: -; V gene: TRBV7-2; CDR3 DNA: TGTGCCAGCAGCTTAGGACTTCGCCAGACCCAGTACTTC; CDR3 protein: CASSLGLRQTQYF
J gene: TRBJ1-5; D gene: -; clone size: -; V gene: TRBV28; CDR3 DNA: TGTGCCAGCAGTCCCAACTCAGGGTACTATCAGCCCCAGCATTTT; CDR3 protein: CASSPNSGYYQPQHF
J gene: TRBJ1-3; D gene: -; clone size: -; V gene: TRBV10-3; CDR3 DNA: TGTGCCATCAGTGAATTAGACACCTCTGGAAACACCATATATTTT; CDR3 protein: CAISELDTSGNTIYF
J gene: TRBJ2-7; D gene: -; clone size: -; V gene: TRBV6-5; CDR3 DNA: TGTGCCAGCAGGGGACCGGGACTTACGACCTACGAGCAGTACTTC; CDR3 protein: CASRGPGLTTYEQYF
J gene: TRBJ1-5; D gene: TRBD1; clone size: -; V gene: TRBV30; CDR3 DNA: TGTGCCTGGAGTTCGGGACAGGGGGTATCTCAGCCCCAGCATTTT; CDR3 protein: CAWSSGQGVSQPQHF
J gene: TRBJ1-6; D gene: -; clone size: -; V gene: TRBV6-5; CDR3 DNA: TGTGCCAGCGGGCCATTTACACCCCTCCACTTT; CDR3 protein: CASGPFTPLHF
J gene: TRBJ1-1; D gene: -; clone size: -; V gene: TRBV25-1; CDR3 DNA: TGTGCCAGCAGATTTAGGGAGTGGACTGAAGCTTTCTTT; CDR3 protein: CASRFREWTEAFF
J gene: TRBJ2-7; D gene: TRBD2; clone size: -; V gene: TRBV5-1; CDR3 DNA: TGCGCCAGCAGCTTGGCACTAGCGGGGGGACTCTACGAGCAGTACTTC; CDR3 protein: CASSLALAGGLYEQYF
J gene: TRBJ1-3; D gene: -; clone size: few; V gene: TRBV20-1; CDR3 DNA: TGCAGTGCGAGGACAGGAAACACCATATATTTT; CDR3 protein: CSARTGNTIYF
J gene: TRBJ1-1; D gene: -; clone size: -; V gene: TRBV28; CDR3 DNA: TGTGCCAGCAGCCGACCCAGGGGCTCTGGCGTAGCTTTCTTT; CDR3 protein: CASSRPRGSGVAFF
J gene: TRBJ1-2; D gene: TRBD1; clone size: -; V gene: TRBV7-9; CDR3 DNA: TGTGCCAGCAGCACTATCGGGACAGGGGAGCGCGGCTACACCTTC; CDR3 protein: CASSTIGTGERGYTF
J gene: TRBJ2-7; D gene: TRBD1; clone size: -; V gene: TRBV5-6; CDR3 DNA: TGTGCCAGCAGCCCCCCAACCGCTCGGACAGGGAAAAACGAGCAGTACTTC; CDR3 protein: CASSPPTARTGKNEQYF
J gene: TRBJ1-1; D gene: -; clone size: -; V gene: TRBV6-6; CDR3 DNA: TGTGCCAGCAGTTACTCACGAGGGGGCACTGAAGCTTTCTTT; CDR3 protein: CASSYSRGGTEAFF
J gene: TRBJ2-7; D gene: -; clone size: -; V gene: TRBV24-1; CDR3 DNA: TGTGCCACCAGTGACGGGGGCTCCTACGAGCAGTACTTC; CDR3 protein: CATSDGGSYEQYF
J gene: TRBJ2-7; D gene: -; clone size: -; V gene: TRBV2; CDR3 DNA: TGTGCCAGCAGTGAAGACCAGGGAACCTACGAGCAGTACTTC; CDR3 protein: CASSEDQGTYEQYF
J gene: TRBJ2-7; D gene: -; clone size: -; V gene: TRBV7-9; CDR3 DNA: TGTGCCAGCAGCTCCGGACAGACCAGGAGCTCCTACGAGCAGTACTTC; CDR3 protein: CASSSGQTRSSYEQYF
J gene: TRBJ1-1; D gene: -; clone size: -; V gene: TRBV19; CDR3 DNA: TGTGCCAGCCAAACCAGGGGTGGCACTGAAGCTTTCTTT; CDR3 protein: CASQTRGGTEAFF
J gene: TRBJ2-5; D gene: -; clone size: few; V gene: TRBV7-9; CDR3 DNA: TGTGCCAGCACGCCCCAGGCCCAAGAGACCCAGTACTTC; CDR3 protein: CASTPQAQETQYF
J gene: TRBJ1-6; D gene: -; clone size: -; V gene: TRBV7-9; CDR3 DNA: TGTGCCAGCAGACCCACAGGGAATAATTCACCCCTCCACTTT; CDR3 protein: CASRPTGNNSPLHF
J gene: TRBJ2-3; D gene: -; clone size: -; V gene: TRBV6-5; CDR3 DNA: TGTGCCAGCAGTTACCACAGGACCACAGATACGCAGTATTTT; CDR3 protein: CASSYHRTTDTQYF
J gene: TRBJ1-4; D gene: -; clone size: -; V gene: TRBV6-6; CDR3 DNA: TGTGCCAGCAGTCCCTCGGGAGGGGCAACTAATGAAAAACTGTTTTTT; CDR3 protein: CASSPSGGATNEKLFF
J gene: TRBJ1-2; D gene: -; clone size: once; V gene: TRBV12-3/TRBV12-4; CDR3 DNA: TGTGCCAGCAGTTTAGTAACGAGCTCTGGCTACACCTTC; CDR3 protein: CASSLVTSSGYTF
J gene: TRBJ2-7; D gene: TRBD1; clone size: -; V gene: TRBV19; CDR3 DNA: TGTGCCAGTTCGAGACAGGGAAGGTTCGAGCAGTACTTC; CDR3 protein: CASSRQGRFEQYF
J gene: TRBJ2-2; D gene: -; clone size: -; V gene: TRBV11-2; CDR3 DNA: TGTGCCAGCAGCTCGACAGGGAACACCGGGGAGCTGTTTTTT; CDR3 protein: CASSSTGNTGELFF
J gene: TRBJ2-7; D gene: -; clone size: once; V gene: TRBV5-1; CDR3 DNA: TGCGCCAGCGCAAGGGGAAGGGGTAGTTACGAGCAGTACTTC; CDR3 protein: CASARGRGSYEQYF
J gene: TRBJ1-6; D gene: -; clone size: -; V gene: TRBV23-1; CDR3 DNA: TGCGCCAGTTCGACATTTTACTCACCCCTCCACTTT; CDR3 protein: CASSTFYSPLHF
J gene: TRBJ1-2; D gene: -; clone size: -; V gene: TRBV27; CDR3 DNA: TGTGCCAGCAGTCCCTCCCAGGGGCCCTATGGCTACACCTTC; CDR3 protein: CASSPSQGPYGYTF
J gene: TRBJ2-3; D gene: TRBD1; clone size: -; V gene: TRBV5-1; CDR3 DNA: TGCGCCAGCAGCTTGGCCAACAGGGGTTTCACAGATACGCAGTATTTT; CDR3 protein: CASSLANRGFTDTQYF
J gene: TRBJ2-7; D gene: TRBD2; clone size: -; V gene: TRBV11-1; CDR3 DNA: TGTGCCAGCAGCCGCGGCGGGGGATTGAGGTACGAGCAGTACTTC; CDR3 protein: CASSRGGGLRYEQYF
J gene: TRBJ1-5; D gene: -; clone size: -; V gene: TRBV24-1; CDR3 DNA: TGTGCCACCAGTGTTGGAGGGGAGGATAGCAATCAGCCCCAGCATTTT; CDR3 protein: CATSVGGEDSNQPQHF
J gene: TRBJ1-3; D gene: TRBD1; clone size: -; V gene: TRBV7-9; CDR3 DNA: TGTGCCAGCAGCCTACAGGGGGGAGGAAACACCATATATTTT; CDR3 protein: CASSLQGGGNTIYF
J gene: TRBJ2-1; D gene: TRBD1; clone size: -; V gene: TRBV10-1; CDR3 DNA: TGCGCCAGCAGTGATGACAGGGGGAGGAACAATGAGCAGTTCTTC; CDR3 protein: CASSDDRGRNNEQFF
J gene: TRBJ1-5; D gene: -; clone size: -; V gene: TRBV19; CDR3 DNA: TGTGCCAGTTTGGGCAGCTCCAATCAGCCCCAGCATTTT; CDR3 protein: CASLGSSNQPQHF
J gene: TRBJ2-7; D gene: -; clone size: -; V gene: TRBV7-9; CDR3 DNA: TGTGCCAGCAGCTCTGACAGGAATGTTTACAAGCAGTACTTC; CDR3 protein: CASSSDRNVYKQYF
J gene: TRBJ2-5; D gene: -; clone size: -; V gene: TRBV10-3; CDR3 DNA: TGTGCCATCAGTGAGAATAGTGAGACCCAGTACTTC; CDR3 protein: CAISENSETQYF
J gene: TRBJ2-7; D gene: TRBD2; clone size: -; V gene: TRBV19; CDR3 DNA: TGTGCCAGTACCTCCGGGACTAGCTCCTACGAGCAGTACTTC; CDR3 protein: CASTSGTSSYEQYF
J gene: TRBJ1-2; D gene: -; clone size: -; V gene: TRBV6-5; CDR3 DNA: TGTGCCAGCATGGGAGCCTCAGTCTATGGCTACACCTTC; CDR3 protein: CASMGASVYGYTF
J gene: TRBJ1-1; D gene: -; clone size: few; V gene: TRBV5-1; CDR3 DNA: TGCGCCAGCAGCTTGTCCGCGGGGAACACTGAAGCTTTCTTT; CDR3 protein: CASSLSAGNTEAFF
J gene: TRBJ2-7; D gene: -; clone size: -; V gene: TRBV7-3; CDR3 DNA: TGTGCCAGCAGCCTATCCGGGACACCCCACTTC; CDR3 protein: CASSLSGTPHF
J gene: TRBJ2-5; D gene: TRBD1; clone size: -; V gene: TRBV2; CDR3 DNA: TGTGCCAGCAGTCCCGACAGGGGGTACCAAGAGACCCAGTACTTC; CDR3 protein: CASSPDRGYQETQYF
J gene: TRBJ1-2; D gene: -; clone size: once; V gene: TRBV11-2; CDR3 DNA: TGTGCCAGCAGCCTGGGCTTGGATGGCTACACCTTC; CDR3 protein: CASSLGLDGYTF
J gene: TRBJ1-5; D gene: -; clone size: -; V gene: TRBV2; CDR3 DNA: TGTGCCAGCAGAGGGAGGGCCCGTAGGGGCAATCAGCCCCAGCATTTT; CDR3 protein: CASRGRARRGNQPQHF
J gene: TRBJ2-7; D gene: TRBD1; clone size: -; V gene: TRBV7-8; CDR3 DNA: TGTGCCAGCAGCTTGGGACAGGGGGCTCACGAGCAGTACTTC; CDR3 protein: CASSLGQGAHEQYF
J gene: TRBJ1-1; D gene: TRBD1; clone size: -; V gene: TRBV10-3; CDR3 DNA: TGTGCCATCAGTGATCGACAGGGACCCAACACTGAAGTTTTCTTT; CDR3 protein: CAISDRQGPNTEVFF
J gene: TRBJ1-6; D gene: -; clone size: -; V gene: TRBV19; CDR3 DNA: TGTGCCAGTAGTACCCTGCAACAGCGGAGCGTTTTCAGCTCACCCCTCCACTTT; CDR3 protein: CASSTLQQRSVFSSPLHF
J gene: TRBJ1-5; D gene: -; clone size: -; V gene: TRBV6-5; CDR3 DNA: TGTGCCAGCCGTCTCAGGGAAGTCAGCAATCAGCCCCAGCATTTT; CDR3 protein: CASRLREVSNQPQHF
J gene: TRBJ1-1; D gene: -; clone size: -; V gene: TRBV27; CDR3 DNA: TGTGCCAGCAGCCCGGGACAGAACACTGAAGCTTTCTTT; CDR3 protein: CASSPGQNTEAFF
J gene: TRBJ2-3; D gene: -; clone size: -; V gene: TRBV25-1; CDR3 DNA: TGTGCCAGCAGAGACTCTTACCACCCTAGCACAGATACGCAGTATTTT; CDR3 protein: CASRDSYHPSTDTQYF
J gene: TRBJ2-7; D gene: -; clone size: -; V gene: TRBV19; CDR3 DNA: TGTGCCAGTAGTAACCGGGACTCCTCCTACGAGCAGTACTTC; CDR3 protein: CASSNRDSSYEQYF
J gene: TRBJ1-1; D gene: TRBD1; clone size: few; V gene: TRBV10-3; CDR3 DNA: TGTGCCATCAGGGCCGGGACAGGGACGTCTGAAGCTTTCTTT; CDR3 protein: CAIRAGTGTSEAFF
J gene: TRBJ1-4; D gene: -; clone size: few; V gene: TRBV5-1; CDR3 DNA: TGCGCCAGCAGCTTAACAGGGCTCGGTGAAAAACTGTTTTTT; CDR3 protein: CASSLTGLGEKLFF
J gene: TRBJ2-3; D gene: TRBD1; clone size: -; V gene: TRBV19; CDR3 DNA: TGTGCCAGTAGTATTGGGACAGGGAGCACAGATACGCAGTATTTT; CDR3 protein: CASSIGTGSTDTQYF
J gene: TRBJ1-2; D gene: -; clone size: -; V gene: TRBV6-5; CDR3 DNA: TGTGCCAGCACCGAAACAGGGAACGGCTACACCTTC; CDR3 protein: CASTETGNGYTF
J gene: TRBJ2-7; D gene: TRBD1; clone size: once; V gene: TRBV12-3/TRBV12-4; CDR3 DNA: TGTGCCAGCAGCGTGGGACAGTCCTACGAGCAGTACTTC; CDR3 protein: CASSVGQSYEQYF